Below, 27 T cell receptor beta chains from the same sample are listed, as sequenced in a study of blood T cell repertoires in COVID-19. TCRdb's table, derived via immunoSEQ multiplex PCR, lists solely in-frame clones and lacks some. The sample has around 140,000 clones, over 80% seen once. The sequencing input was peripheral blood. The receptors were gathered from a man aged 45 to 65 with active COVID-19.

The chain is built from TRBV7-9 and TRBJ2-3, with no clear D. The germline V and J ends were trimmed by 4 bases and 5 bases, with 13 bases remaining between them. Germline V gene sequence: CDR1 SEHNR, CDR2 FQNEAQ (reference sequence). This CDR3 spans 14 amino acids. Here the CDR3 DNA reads TGTGCCAGCAGCTCGCAACCCCCGGGAGATACGCAGTATTTT. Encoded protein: CASSSQPPGDTQYF.

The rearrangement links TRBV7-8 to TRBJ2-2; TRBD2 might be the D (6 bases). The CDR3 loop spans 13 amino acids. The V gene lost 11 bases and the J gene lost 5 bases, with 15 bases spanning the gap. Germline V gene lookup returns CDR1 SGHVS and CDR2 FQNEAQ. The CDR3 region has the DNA TGTGCCGGAAGGAGGGGATGGACCGGGGAGCTGTTTTTT. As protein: CAGRRGWTGELFF.

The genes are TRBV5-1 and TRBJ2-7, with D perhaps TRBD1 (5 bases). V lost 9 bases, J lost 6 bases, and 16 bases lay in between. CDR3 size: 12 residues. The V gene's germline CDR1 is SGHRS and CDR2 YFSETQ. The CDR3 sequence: CATSMGTGEQYF. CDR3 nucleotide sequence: TGCGCCACCTCGATGGGTACAGGCGAGCAGTACTTC.

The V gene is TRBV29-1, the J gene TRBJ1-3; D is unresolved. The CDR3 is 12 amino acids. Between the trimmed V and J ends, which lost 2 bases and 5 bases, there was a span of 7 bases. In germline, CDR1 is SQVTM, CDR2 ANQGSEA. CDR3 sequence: CSVELGRNTIYF. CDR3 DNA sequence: TGCAGCGTTGAACTAGGTAGAAACACCATATATTTT.

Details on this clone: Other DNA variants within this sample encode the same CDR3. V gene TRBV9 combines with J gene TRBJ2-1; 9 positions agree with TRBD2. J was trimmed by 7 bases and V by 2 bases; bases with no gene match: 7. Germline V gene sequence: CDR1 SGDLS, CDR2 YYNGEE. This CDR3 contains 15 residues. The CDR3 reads CASSVGGGALNEQFF. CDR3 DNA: TGTGCCAGCAGCGTGGGCGGGGGGGCCTTAAATGAGCAGTTCTTC.

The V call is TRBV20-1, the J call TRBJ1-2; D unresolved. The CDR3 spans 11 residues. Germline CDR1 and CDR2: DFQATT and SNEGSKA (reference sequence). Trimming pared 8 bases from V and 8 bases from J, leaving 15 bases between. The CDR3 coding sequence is TGCAGTCCAAACGCGCAAATCGGCTACACCTTC. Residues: CSPNAQIGYTF.

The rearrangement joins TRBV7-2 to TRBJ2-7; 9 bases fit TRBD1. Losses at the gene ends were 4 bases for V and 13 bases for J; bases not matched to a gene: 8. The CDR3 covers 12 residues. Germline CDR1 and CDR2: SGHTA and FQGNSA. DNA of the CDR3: TGTGCCAGCAGCTCCCGGACAGGGGATCAATACTTC. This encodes CASSSRTGDQYF.

The CDR3 loop is CASSLGQGFHEQFF. Written as DNA, the CDR3 is TGTGCCAGCAGCTTAGGACAGGGCTTCCATGAGCAGTTCTTC. J is TRBJ2-1 and V is TRBV7-9, with TRBD1 identical over 7 bases. V dropped 1 base and J dropped 8; count of bases not matched to a gene: 5. The CDR3 runs to 14 residues. Germline V gene data show CDR1 as SEHNR and CDR2 as FQNEAQ (reference sequence).

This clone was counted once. The DNA of the CDR3 is TGTGCTGTCGACGGGTCCGGGATTCAGTACTTC. The encoded protein is CAVDGSGIQYF. This chain connects TRBV30 to TRBJ2-4; no firm D call. This CDR3 has 11 residues. The germline V gene has CDR1 GTSNPN and CDR2 SVGIG (reference sequence).

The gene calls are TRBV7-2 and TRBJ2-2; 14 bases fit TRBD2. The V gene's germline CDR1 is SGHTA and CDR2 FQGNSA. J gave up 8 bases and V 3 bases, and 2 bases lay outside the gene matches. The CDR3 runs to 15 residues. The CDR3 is CASSFGTSGGGELFF. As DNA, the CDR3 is TGTGCCAGCAGCTTTGGGACTAGCGGGGGAGGGGAGCTGTTTTTT.

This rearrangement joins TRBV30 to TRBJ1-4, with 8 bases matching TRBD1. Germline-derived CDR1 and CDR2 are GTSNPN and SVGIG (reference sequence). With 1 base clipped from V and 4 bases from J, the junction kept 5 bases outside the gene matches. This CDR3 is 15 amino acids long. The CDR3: CAWSGRDRLNEKLFF. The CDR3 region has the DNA TGTGCCTGGAGTGGCCGGGACAGGCTTAATGAAAAACTGTTTTTT.

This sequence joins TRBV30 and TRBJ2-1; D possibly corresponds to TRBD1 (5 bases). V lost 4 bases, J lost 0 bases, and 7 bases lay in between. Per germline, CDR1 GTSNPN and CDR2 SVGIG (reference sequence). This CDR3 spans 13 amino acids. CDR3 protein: CAWKGSSYNEQFF. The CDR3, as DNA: TGTGCCTGGAAGGGGTCCTCCTACAATGAGCAGTTCTTC.

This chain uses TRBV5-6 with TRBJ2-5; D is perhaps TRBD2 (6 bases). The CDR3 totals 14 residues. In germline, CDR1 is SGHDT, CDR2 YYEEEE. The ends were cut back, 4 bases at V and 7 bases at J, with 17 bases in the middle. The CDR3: CASSLGLPSGTQYF. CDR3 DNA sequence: TGTGCCAGCAGCCTCGGACTACCCTCGGGGACCCAGTACTTC.

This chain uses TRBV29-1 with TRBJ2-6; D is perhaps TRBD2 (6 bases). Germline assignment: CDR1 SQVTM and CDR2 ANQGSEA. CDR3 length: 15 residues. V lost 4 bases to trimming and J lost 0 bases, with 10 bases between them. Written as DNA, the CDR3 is TGCAGCGTTGCTGTCGGGAGCTCTGGGGCCAACGTCCTGACTTTC. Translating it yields CSVAVGSSGANVLTF.

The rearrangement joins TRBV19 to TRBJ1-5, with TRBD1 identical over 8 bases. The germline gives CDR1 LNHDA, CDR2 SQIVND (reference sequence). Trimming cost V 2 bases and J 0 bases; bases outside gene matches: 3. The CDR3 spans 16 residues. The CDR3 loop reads CASSIQGAYSNQPQHF. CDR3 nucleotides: TGTGCCAGTAGTATACAGGGGGCGTATAGCAATCAGCCCCAGCATTTT.

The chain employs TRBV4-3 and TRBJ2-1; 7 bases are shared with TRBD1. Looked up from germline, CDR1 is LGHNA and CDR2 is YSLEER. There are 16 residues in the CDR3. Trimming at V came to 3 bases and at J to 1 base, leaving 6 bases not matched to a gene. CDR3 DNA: TGCGCCAGCAGCCAGGAACCGACAGGGTCCTACAATGAGCAGTTCTTC. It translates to CASSQEPTGSYNEQFF.

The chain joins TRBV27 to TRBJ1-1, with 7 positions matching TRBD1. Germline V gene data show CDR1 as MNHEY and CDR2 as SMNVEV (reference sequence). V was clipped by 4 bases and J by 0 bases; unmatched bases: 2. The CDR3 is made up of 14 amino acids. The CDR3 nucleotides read TGTGCCAGCAGTTCCGGGACAGTGAACACTGAAGCTTTCTTT. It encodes CASSSGTVNTEAFF.

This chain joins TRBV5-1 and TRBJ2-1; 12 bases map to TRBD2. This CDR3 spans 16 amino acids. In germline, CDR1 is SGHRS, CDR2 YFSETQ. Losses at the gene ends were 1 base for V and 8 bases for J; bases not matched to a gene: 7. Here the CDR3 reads CASSLRSSGGAHEQFF. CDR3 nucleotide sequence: TGCGCCAGCAGCTTGAGGTCTAGCGGGGGGGCCCATGAGCAGTTCTTC. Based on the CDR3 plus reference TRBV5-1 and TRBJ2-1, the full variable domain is KAGVTQTPRYLIKTRGQQVTLSCSPISGHRSVSWYQQTPGQGLQFLFEYFSETQRNKGNFPGRFSGRQFSNSRSEMNVSTLELGDSALYLCASSLRSSGGAHEQFFGPGTRLTVL.

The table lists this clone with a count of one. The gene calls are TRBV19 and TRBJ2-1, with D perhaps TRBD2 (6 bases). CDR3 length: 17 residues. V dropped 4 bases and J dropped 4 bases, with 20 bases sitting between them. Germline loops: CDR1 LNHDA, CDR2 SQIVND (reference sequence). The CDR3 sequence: CASSTWRDLRSYNEQFF. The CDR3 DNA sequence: TGTGCCAGTAGTACCTGGAGGGACCTCCGAAGTTACAATGAGCAGTTCTTC.

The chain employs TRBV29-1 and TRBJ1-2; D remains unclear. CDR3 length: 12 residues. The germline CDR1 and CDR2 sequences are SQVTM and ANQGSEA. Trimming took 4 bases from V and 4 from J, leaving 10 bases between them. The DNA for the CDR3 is TGCAGCGTTGTAGGAGCCGTCTATGGCTACACCTTC. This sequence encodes CSVVGAVYGYTF. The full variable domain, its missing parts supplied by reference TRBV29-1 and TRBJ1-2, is SAVISQKPSRDICQRGTSLTIQCQVDSQVTMMFWYRQQPGQSLTLIATANQGSEATYESGFVIDKFPISRPNLTFSTLTVSNMSPEDSSIYLCSVVGAVYGYTFGSGTRLTVV.

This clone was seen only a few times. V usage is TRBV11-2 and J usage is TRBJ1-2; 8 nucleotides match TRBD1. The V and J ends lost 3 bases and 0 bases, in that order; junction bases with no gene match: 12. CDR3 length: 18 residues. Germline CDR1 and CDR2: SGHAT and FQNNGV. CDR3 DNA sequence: TGTGCCAGCAGCTTTTGGCAGGGGGCCCTGATAGCTAACTATGGCTACACCTTC. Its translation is CASSFWQGALIANYGYTF.

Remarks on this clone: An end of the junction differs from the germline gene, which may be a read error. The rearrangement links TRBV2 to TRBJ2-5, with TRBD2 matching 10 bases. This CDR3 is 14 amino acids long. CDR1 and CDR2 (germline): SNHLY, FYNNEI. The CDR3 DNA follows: TGTGCCAGCAGTGAATTGTTAGCGGGGGGCGTCCGGGACTTC. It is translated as CASSELLAGGVRDF.

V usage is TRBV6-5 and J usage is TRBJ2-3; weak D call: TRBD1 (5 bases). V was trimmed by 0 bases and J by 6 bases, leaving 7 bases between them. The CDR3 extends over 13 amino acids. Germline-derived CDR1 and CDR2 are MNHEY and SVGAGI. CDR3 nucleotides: TGTGCCAGCAGTTACTCCAGGGCCGATACGCAGTATTTT. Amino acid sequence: CASSYSRADTQYF.

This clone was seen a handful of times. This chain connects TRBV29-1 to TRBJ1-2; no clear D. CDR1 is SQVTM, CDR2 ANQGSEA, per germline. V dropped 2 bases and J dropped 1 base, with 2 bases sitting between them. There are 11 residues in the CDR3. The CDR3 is CSVELNYGYTF. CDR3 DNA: TGCAGCGTTGAACTTAACTATGGCTACACCTTC.

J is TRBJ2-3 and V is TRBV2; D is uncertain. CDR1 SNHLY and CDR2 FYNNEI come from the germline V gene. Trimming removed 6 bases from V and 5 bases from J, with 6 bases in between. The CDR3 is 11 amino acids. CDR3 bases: TGTGCCAGCAGGCCTAGAGATACGCAGTATTTT. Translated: CASRPRDTQYF.

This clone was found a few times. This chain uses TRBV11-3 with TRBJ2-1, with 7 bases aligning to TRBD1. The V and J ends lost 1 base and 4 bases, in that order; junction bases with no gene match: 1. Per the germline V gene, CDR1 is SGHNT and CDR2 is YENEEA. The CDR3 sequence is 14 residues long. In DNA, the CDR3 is TGTGCCAGCAGCTTAGGGGACAGTTACAATGAGCAGTTCTTC. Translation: CASSLGDSYNEQFF.

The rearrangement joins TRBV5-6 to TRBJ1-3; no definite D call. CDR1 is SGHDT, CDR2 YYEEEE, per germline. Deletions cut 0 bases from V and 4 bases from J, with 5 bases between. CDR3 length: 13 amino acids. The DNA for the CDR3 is TGTGCCAGCAGCTTGGGAGGGGGAAACACCATATATTTT. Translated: CASSLGGGNTIYF.